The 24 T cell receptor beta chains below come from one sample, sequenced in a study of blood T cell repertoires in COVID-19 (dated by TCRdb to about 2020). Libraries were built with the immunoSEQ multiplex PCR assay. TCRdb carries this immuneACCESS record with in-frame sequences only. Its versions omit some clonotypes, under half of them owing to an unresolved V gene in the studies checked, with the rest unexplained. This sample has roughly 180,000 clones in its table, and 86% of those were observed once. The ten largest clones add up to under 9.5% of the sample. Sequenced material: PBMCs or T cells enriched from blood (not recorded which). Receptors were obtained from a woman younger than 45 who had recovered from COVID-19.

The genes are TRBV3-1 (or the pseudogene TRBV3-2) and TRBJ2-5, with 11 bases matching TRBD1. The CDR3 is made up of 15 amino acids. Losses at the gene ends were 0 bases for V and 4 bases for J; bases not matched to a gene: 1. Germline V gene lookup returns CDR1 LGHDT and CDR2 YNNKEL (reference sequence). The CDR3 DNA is TGTGCCAGCAGCCAAGAGGGACAGGGGGGAGAGACCCAGTACTTC. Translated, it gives CASSQEGQGGETQYF.

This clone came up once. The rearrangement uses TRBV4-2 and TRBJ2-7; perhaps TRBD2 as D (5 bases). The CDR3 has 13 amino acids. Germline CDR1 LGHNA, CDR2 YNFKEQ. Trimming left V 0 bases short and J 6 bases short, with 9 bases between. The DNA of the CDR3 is TGTGCCAGCAGCCAAGAGAGGAGCGGCGAGCAGTACTTC. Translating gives CASSQERSGEQYF.

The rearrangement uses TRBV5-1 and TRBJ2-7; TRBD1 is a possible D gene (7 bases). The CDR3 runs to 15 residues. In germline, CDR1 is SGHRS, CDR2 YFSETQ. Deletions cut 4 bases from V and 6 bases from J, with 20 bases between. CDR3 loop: CASSTPTGRTSEQYF. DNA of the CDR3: TGCGCCAGCAGCACACCGACAGGGAGGACGTCCGAGCAGTACTTC.

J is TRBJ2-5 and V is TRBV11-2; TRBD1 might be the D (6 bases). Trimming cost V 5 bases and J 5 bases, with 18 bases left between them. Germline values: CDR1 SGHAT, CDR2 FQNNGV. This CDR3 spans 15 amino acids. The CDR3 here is CASSARRTVMETQYF. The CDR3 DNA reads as TGTGCCAGCAGCGCCCGACGGACAGTCATGGAGACCCAGTACTTC.

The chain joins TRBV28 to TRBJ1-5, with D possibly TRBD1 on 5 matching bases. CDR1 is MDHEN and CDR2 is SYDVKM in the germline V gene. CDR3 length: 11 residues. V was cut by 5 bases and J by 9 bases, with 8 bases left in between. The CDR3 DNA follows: TGTGCCAGCAGTAGACAGCGGCCCCAGCATTTT. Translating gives CASSRQRPQHF.

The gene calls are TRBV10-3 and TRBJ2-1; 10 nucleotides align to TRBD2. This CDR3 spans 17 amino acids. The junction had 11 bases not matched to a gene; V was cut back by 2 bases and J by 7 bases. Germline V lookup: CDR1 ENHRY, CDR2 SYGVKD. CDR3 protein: CAISERPGLARGNEQFF. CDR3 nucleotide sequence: TGTGCCATCAGTGAGCGCCCGGGACTAGCGAGAGGAAATGAGCAGTTCTTC.

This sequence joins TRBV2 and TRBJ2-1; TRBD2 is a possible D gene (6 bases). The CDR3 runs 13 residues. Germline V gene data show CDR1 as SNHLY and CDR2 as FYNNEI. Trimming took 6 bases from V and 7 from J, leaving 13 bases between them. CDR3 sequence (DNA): TGTGCCAGCAGCGAGACTAGAAGTAATGAGCAGTTCTTC. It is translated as CASSETRSNEQFF.

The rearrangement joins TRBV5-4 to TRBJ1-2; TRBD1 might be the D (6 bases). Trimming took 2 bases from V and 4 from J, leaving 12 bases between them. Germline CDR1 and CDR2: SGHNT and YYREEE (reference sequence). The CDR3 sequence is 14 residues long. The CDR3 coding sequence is TGTGCCAGCAGCTTAGGGGGGGCGCGCTATGGCTACACCTTC. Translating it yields CASSLGGARYGYTF.

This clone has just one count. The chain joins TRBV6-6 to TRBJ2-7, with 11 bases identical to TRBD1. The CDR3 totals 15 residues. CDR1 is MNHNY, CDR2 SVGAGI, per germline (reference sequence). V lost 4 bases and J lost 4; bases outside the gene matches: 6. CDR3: CASSLGTGGLYEQYF. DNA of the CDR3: TGTGCCAGCAGTTTAGGGACAGGGGGACTGTACGAGCAGTACTTC.

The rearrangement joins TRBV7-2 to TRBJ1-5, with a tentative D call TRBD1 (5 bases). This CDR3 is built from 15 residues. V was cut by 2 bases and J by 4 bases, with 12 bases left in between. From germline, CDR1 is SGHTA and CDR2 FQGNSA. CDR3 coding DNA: TGTGCCAGCAGCTTATTTGGCAGGGTGAATCAGCCCCAGCATTTT. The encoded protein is CASSLFGRVNQPQHF.

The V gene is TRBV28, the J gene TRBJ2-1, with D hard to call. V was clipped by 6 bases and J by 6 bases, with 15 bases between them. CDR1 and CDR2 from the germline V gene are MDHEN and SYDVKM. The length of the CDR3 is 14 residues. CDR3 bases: TGTGCCAGCAGACTTCCGGGTCCCAGCAATGAGCAGTTCTTC. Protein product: CASRLPGPSNEQFF.

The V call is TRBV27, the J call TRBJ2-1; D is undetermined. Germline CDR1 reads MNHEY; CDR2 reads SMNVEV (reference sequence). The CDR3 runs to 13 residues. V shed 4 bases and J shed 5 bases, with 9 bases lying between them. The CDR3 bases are TGTGCCAGCAGTTCCAGGATGAACAATGAGCAGTTCTTC. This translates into CASSSRMNNEQFF.

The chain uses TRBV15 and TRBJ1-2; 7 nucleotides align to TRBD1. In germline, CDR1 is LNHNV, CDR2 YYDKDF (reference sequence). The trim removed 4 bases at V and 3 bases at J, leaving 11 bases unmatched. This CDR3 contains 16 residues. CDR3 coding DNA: TGTGCCACCAGCACCGACAGCGAAACAGGGGACTATGGCTACACCTTC. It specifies CATSTDSETGDYGYTF.

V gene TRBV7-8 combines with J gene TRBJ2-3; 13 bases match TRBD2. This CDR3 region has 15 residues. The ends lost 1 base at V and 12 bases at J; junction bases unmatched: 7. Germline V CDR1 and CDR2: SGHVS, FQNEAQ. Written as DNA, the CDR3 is TGTGCCAGCAGCTTAGACCGGACTAGCGGGAGTCAACAGTATTTT. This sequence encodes CASSLDRTSGSQQYF.

CDR3 nucleotides: TGTGCCAGCAGCAGCGGGACAGGATTTAATCAGCCCCAGCATTTT. Its protein product is CASSSGTGFNQPQHF. This rearrangement joins TRBV6-5 to TRBJ1-5, with 8 positions matching TRBD1. Germline V gene data show CDR1 as MNHEY and CDR2 as SVGAGI. The CDR3 is 15 residues long. The ends lost 6 bases at V and 4 bases at J; junction bases unmatched: 8.

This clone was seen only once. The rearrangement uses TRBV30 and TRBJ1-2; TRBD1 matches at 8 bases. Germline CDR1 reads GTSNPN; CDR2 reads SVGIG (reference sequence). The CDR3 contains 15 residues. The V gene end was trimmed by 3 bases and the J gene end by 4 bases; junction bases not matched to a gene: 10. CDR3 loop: CAWRSGRGRFYGYTF. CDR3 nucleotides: TGTGCCTGGAGATCGGGCAGGGGGCGGTTCTATGGCTACACCTTC.

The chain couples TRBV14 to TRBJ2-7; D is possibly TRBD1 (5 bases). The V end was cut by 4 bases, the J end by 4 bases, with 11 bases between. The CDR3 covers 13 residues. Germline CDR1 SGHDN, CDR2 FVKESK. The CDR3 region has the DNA TGTGCCAGCAGCCCATGGACAAATTACGAGCAGTACTTC. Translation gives CASSPWTNYEQYF.

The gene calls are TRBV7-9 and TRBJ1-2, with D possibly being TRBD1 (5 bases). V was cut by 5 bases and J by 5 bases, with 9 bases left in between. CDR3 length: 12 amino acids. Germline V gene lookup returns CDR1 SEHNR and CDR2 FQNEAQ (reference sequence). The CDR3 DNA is TGTGCCAGCAGCCCTGGGGGGTATGGCTACACCTTC. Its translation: CASSPGGYGYTF.

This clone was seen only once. The CDR3, as DNA: TGTGCCACCAGTACTAGCGGGAAAGGGTACAATGAGCAGTTCTTC. As protein: CATSTSGKGYNEQFF. This chain links TRBV24-1 with TRBJ2-1; 10 nucleotides match TRBD2. This CDR3 contains 15 residues. CDR1 is KGHDR and CDR2 is SFDVKD in the germline V gene. The V gene end was trimmed by 6 bases and the J gene end by 4 bases; junction bases not matched to a gene: 5.

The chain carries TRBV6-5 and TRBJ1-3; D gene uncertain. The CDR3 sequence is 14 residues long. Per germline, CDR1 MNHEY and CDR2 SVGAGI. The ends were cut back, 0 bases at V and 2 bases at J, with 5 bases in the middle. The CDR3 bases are TGTGCCAGCAGTTACTCCAGGCCTGGAAACACCATATATTTT. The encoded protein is CASSYSRPGNTIYF.

CDR3 residues: CASSEDPGVGLADSYNEQFF. Here the CDR3 DNA reads TGTGCCAGCAGTGAAGATCCAGGGGTGGGACTAGCGGACTCCTACAATGAGCAGTTCTTC. The chain links TRBV6-1 to TRBJ2-1; 11 bases align to TRBD2. Trimming removed 1 base from V and 0 bases from J; junction bases left unmatched: 11. Germline CDR1 is MNHNS and CDR2 is SASEGT. The CDR3 consists of 20 residues.

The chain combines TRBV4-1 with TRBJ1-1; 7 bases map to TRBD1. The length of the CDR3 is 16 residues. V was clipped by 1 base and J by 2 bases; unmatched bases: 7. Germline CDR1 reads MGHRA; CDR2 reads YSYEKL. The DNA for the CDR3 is TGCGCCAGCAGCCAAGCCTCCGGGACAGCAAACACTGAAGCTTTCTTT. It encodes CASSQASGTANTEAFF.

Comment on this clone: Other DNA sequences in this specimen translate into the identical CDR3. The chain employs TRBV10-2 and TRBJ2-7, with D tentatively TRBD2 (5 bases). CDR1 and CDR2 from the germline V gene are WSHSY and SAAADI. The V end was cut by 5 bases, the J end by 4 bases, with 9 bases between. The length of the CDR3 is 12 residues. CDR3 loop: CASSSSGYEQYF. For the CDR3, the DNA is TGCGCCAGCAGTTCCTCGGGGTACGAGCAGTACTTC.

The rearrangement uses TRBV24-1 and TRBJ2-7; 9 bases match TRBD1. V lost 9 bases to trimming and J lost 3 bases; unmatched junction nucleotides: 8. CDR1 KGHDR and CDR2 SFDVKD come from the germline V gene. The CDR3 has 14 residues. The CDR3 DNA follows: TGTGCCACCTCGGATCGGGACAGGGACTACGAGCAGTACTTC. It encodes CATSDRDRDYEQYF.